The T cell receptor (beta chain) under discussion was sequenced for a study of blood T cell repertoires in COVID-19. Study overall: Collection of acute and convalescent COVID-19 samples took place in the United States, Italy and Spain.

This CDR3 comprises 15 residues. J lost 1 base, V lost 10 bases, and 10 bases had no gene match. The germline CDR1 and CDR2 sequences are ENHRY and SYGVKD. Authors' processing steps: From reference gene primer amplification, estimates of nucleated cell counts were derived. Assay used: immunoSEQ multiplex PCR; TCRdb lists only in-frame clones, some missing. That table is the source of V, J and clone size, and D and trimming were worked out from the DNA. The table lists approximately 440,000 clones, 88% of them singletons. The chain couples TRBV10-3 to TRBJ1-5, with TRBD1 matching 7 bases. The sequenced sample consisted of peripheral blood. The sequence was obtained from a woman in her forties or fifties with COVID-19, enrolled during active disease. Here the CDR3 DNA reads TGTGCCAGCGCTGGACAGGAGGAGAGCAATCAGCCCCAGCATTTT. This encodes CASAGQEESNQPQHF.